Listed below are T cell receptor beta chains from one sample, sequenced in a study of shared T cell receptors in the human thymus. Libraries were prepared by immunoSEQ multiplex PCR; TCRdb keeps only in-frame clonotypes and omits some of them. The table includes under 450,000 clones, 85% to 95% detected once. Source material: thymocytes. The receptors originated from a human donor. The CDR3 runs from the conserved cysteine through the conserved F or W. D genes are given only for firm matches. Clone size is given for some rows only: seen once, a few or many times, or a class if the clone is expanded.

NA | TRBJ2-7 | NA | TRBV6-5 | CASSYGTGTTYEQYF | TGTGCCAGCAGTTACGGAACAGGGACTACGTACGAGCAGTACTTC
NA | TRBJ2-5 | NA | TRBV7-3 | CASSSPGEETQYF | TGTGCCAGCAGCTCCCCCGGAGAAGAGACCCAGTACTTC
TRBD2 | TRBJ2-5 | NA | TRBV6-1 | CASSVIAGGWRYQETQYF | TGTGCCAGCAGTGTGATAGCGGGAGGGTGGAGGTACCAAGAGACCCAGTACTTC
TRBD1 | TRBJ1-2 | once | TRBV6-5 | CASRNPGGSYGYTF | TGTGCCAGCAGGAACCCAGGGGGTAGCTATGGCTACACCTTC
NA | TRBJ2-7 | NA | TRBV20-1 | CSARAEGQYF | TGCAGTGCTCGCGCGGAGGGGCAGTACTTC
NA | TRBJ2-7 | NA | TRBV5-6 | CASSPPQRSYEQYF | TGTGCCAGCAGCCCCCCGCAAAGATCCTACGAGCAGTACTTC
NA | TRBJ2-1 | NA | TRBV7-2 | CASSLTSYNEQFF | TGTGCCAGCAGCTTAACGAGTTACAATGAGCAGTTCTTC
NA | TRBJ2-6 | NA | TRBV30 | CAWSLSGANVLTF | TGTGCCTGGAGTCTCTCTGGGGCCAATGTCCTGACTTTC
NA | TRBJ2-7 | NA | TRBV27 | CASSLSISSGRFLWQYF | TGTGCCAGCAGTTTATCGATATCGTCTGGGAGGTTTTTATGGCAGTACTTC
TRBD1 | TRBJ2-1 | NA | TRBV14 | CASSQAWDRGRRNEQFF | TGTGCCAGCAGCCAAGCTTGGGACAGGGGAAGGCGCAATGAGCAGTTCTTC
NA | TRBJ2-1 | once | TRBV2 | CASSVSSFPSSYNEQFF | TGTGCCAGCAGTGTATCTAGCTTCCCGAGCTCCTACAATGAGCAGTTCTTC
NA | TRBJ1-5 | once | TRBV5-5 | CASSPWKKALGQPQHF | TGTGCCAGCAGCCCTTGGAAGAAAGCCTTGGGGCAGCCCCAGCATTTT
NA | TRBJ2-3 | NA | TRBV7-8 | CASSPKLGGPSTDTQYF | TGTGCCAGCAGCCCGAAGTTGGGCGGGCCTTCCACAGATACGCAGTATTTT
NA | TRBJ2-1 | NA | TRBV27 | CASSLFMSYEQFF | TGTGCCAGCAGTTTATTTATGAGCTATGAGCAGTTCTTC
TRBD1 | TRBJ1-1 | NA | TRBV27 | CASSMTGKVRSEAFF | TGTGCCAGCAGTATGACAGGGAAGGTTCGAAGTGAAGCTTTCTTT
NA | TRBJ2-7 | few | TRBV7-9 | CASSDAVAYEQYF | TGTGCCAGCAGCGACGCGGTGGCCTACGAGCAGTACTTC
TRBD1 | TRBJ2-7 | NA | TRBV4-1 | CASSQGQLAYEQYF | TGCGCCAGCAGCCAGGGACAGCTGGCCTACGAGCAGTACTTC
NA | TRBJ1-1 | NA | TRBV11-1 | CASSYRSPNTEAFF | TGTGCCAGCAGCTACCGGAGCCCGAACACTGAAGCTTTCTTT
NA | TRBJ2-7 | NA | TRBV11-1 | CASSFPGGYEQYF | TGTGCCAGCAGCTTCCCAGGGGGGTACGAGCAGTACTTC
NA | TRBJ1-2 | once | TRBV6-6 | CASRDLNRANYGYTF | TGTGCCAGCAGGGATTTAAACCGGGCTAACTATGGCTACACCTTC
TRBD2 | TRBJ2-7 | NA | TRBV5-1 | CASSLEGGRAYEQYF | TGCGCCAGCAGCTTGGAAGGCGGGAGGGCCTACGAGCAGTACTTC
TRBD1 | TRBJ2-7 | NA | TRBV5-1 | CASSLVYRDSSYEQYF | TGCGCCAGCAGCTTGGTTTATCGGGACAGCTCCTACGAGCAGTACTTC
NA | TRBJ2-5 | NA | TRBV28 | CASDGQTGETQYF | TGTGCCAGCGACGGACAGACGGGGGAGACCCAGTACTTC